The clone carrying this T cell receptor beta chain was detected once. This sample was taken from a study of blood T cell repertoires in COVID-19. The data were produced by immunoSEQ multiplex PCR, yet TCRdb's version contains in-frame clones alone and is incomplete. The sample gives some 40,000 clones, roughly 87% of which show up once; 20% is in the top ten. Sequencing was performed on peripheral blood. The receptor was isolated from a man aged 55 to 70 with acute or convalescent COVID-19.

CDR3 sequence reads: CASSLGAEQFF. The CDR3 DNA reads TGTGCCAGCAGTCTTGGAGCGGAGCAGTTCTTC. The chain employs TRBV6-2 or TRBV6-3 and TRBJ2-1; D gene unclear. V was shortened by 5 bases and J by 10 bases, with 9 bases between the two germline ends. This CDR3 has 11 amino acids. CDR1 is MNHEY, CDR2 SVGEGT, per germline.